This passage covers 5 T cell receptor beta chains from one sample sequenced in a study of cytomegalovirus exposure and HLA in healthy donors. 13 Jbeta primers and 60 Vbeta primers were used for the PCR. Libraries were prepared by immunoSEQ multiplex PCR; TCRdb keeps only in-frame clonotypes and omits some of them. The sample records 80,000 to 100,000 clones, around 77% being singletons. Sequencing input: PBMCs. The receptors come from a man in his fifties or sixties in good health and CMV-seropositive.

J is TRBJ1-4 and V is TRBV18, with TRBD1 matching over 9 bases. Losses at the gene ends were 3 bases for V and 7 bases for J; bases not matched to a gene: 6. Germline CDR1 and CDR2: KGHSH and LQKENI. The CDR3 spans 15 residues. The DNA for the CDR3 is TGTGCCAGCTCACCGCCACAGGGGGCGGGTGAAAAACTGTTTTTT. Translating it yields CASSPPQGAGEKLFF.

This rearrangement joins TRBV25-1 to TRBJ1-2; the D gene is possibly TRBD1 (6 bases). The germline V gene has CDR1 MGHDK and CDR2 SYGVNS. The CDR3 covers 12 residues. V lost 1 base and J lost 13, with 13 bases in between. The CDR3 sequence: CASSEWGGWRTF. The CDR3 DNA is TGTGCCAGCAGTGAATGGGGGGGCTGGCGCACCTTC.

The rearrangement joins TRBV5-6 to TRBJ2-5; the match to TRBD1 covers 7 bases. V lost 4 bases to trimming and J lost 1 base; unmatched junction nucleotides: 7. Germline lookup yields CDR1 SGHDT and CDR2 YYEEEE. This CDR3 contains 15 residues. The CDR3 loop is CASSRATGRQETQYF. The CDR3 DNA is TGTGCCAGCAGCAGGGCGACAGGGCGCCAAGAGACCCAGTACTTC.

V and J are TRBV6-1 and TRBJ2-7; 10 bases are a match to TRBD2. Germline V gene data show CDR1 as MNHNS and CDR2 as SASEGT. The CDR3 has 13 amino acids. V lost 6 bases to trimming and J lost 3 bases; unmatched junction nucleotides: 2. The CDR3 coding sequence is TGTGCCAGCAGGTGGACTAGCGGCTACGAGCAGTACTTC. It is translated as CASRWTSGYEQYF.

The table lists this clone with a count of one. This chain uses TRBV19 with TRBJ2-7; 11 bases map to TRBD1. V lost 6 bases and J lost 7; bases outside the gene matches: 8. The CDR3 has 14 amino acids. From germline, CDR1 is LNHDA and CDR2 SQIVND (reference sequence). The CDR3 loop reads CASRADRGLGEQYF. The CDR3 DNA sequence: TGTGCCAGTAGGGCGGACAGGGGGCTGGGGGAGCAGTACTTC.